This TCR beta chain is from a study of blood T cell repertoires in COVID-19. As for the study in general: Sample material is recorded as cDNA or gDNA derived from T cells, B-cell-depleted T cells, or PBMCs.

This clone occurred a few times. The method was immunoSEQ multiplex PCR; TCRdb's version includes in-frame clones alone and lacks a portion of them. The sample records fewer than 200,000 clones, just under 85% being singletons. Germline-derived CDR1 and CDR2 are SGHAT and FQDESV (reference sequence). This CDR3 is 15 amino acids long. V shed 5 bases and J 6 bases; nucleotides not matched to a gene: 7. The chain has TRBV11-1 and TRBJ2-2; 9 bases are shared with TRBD1. The sample consisted of peripheral blood. The receptor was isolated from a man aged 40-50 years who had recovered from COVID-19. CDR3 nucleotides: TGTGCCAGCAGCCCGGGACAGGGATGGGCCGGGGAGCTGTTTTTT. The encoded protein is CASSPGQGWAGELFF. Variable domain in full (rest from reference TRBV11-1 and TRBJ2-2): EAEVAQSPRYKITEKSQAVAFWCDPISGHATLYWYRQILGQGPELLVQFQDESVVDDSQLPKDRFSAERLKGVDSTLKIQPAELGDSAMYLCASSPGQGWAGELFFGEGSRLTVL.